The 17 T cell receptor beta chains below come from one sample, sequenced in a study of OX40 agonist ivuxolimab in advanced cancers. Assay: immunoSEQ multiplex PCR; the TCRdb copy retains only in-frame clones and omits some. Of roughly 11,000 clones in the sample, less than 80% were seen once. The material sequenced was CD4+ or CD8+ T cells sorted from blood, taken in a trial of the OX40 agonist ivuxolimab. These receptors were obtained from an adult with an advanced solid tumor such as melanoma, head and neck, liver or kidney cancer.

In this sample, this clone turned up once. DNA of the CDR3: TGTGCCAGTAGTAACGGACAGGCGGGCTATGGCTACACCTTC. Its protein product is CASSNGQAGYGYTF. The chain recombines TRBV19 with TRBJ1-2; the match to TRBD1 covers 7 bases. This CDR3 contains 14 residues. Germline V lookup: CDR1 LNHDA, CDR2 SQIVND (reference sequence). The V segment lost 4 bases and the J segment 4 bases; nucleotides outside the gene matches: 6.

V is TRBV15 and J is TRBJ1-2; D may be TRBD1 (5 bases). The CDR3 is made up of 14 amino acids. Trimming removed 3 bases at V and 6 bases at J, with 14 bases between. Germline V CDR1 and CDR2: LNHNV, YYDKDF (reference sequence). CDR3 DNA: TGTGCCACCAGCAGGTACCGGGACCGGCATGGCTACACCTTC. This codes for CATSRYRDRHGYTF.

The rearrangement links TRBV10-3 to TRBJ2-1, with TRBD2 matching over 10 bases. The V gene's germline CDR1 is ENHRY and CDR2 SYGVKD. This CDR3 region has 14 residues. Germline trimming cut 11 bases from V and 3 bases from J; bases unmatched to any gene: 7. CDR3 sequence (DNA): TGTGCCGCAGGGACTAGCGAGTACTACAATGAGCAGTTCTTC. Amino acid sequence: CAAGTSEYYNEQFF.

In this sample, this clone turned up once. The chain employs TRBV19 and TRBJ2-1; 9 bases match TRBD2. Per germline, CDR1 LNHDA and CDR2 SQIVND (reference sequence). CDR3 length equals 14 residues. Trimming removed 6 bases from V and 10 bases from J; junction bases left unmatched: 10. The CDR3 spells CASSARGGPREQFF. CDR3 coding DNA: TGTGCCAGTAGCGCGCGGGGGGGGCCGAGGGAGCAGTTCTTC.

This sequence joins TRBV19 and TRBJ2-7; 9 bases align to TRBD1. The germline V gene has CDR1 LNHDA and CDR2 SQIVND (reference sequence). The CDR3 runs to 17 residues. The V gene end was trimmed by 5 bases and the J gene end by 1 base; junction bases not matched to a gene: 12. The CDR3 is CASSYDGETGGSYEQYF. CDR3 nucleotides: TGTGCCAGTAGTTATGATGGGGAGACAGGGGGTTCCTACGAGCAGTACTTC.

This chain joins TRBV13 and TRBJ2-7; possibly TRBD2 for D (5 bases). The V end was cut by 5 bases, the J end by 3 bases, with 14 bases between. The CDR3 is made up of 14 amino acids. CDR1 PRHDT and CDR2 FYEKMQ come from the germline V gene (reference sequence). The CDR3 reads CASSEADRGYEQYF. In nucleotides, the CDR3 is TGTGCCAGCAGCGAAGCAGACCGGGGCTACGAGCAGTACTTC.

This clone is medium-sized. The V and J genes are TRBV7-9 and TRBJ1-1; 7 nucleotides line up with TRBD1. The germline gives CDR1 SEHNR, CDR2 FQNEAQ (reference sequence). Trimming cost V 5 bases and J 1 base; bases outside gene matches: 16. There are 18 residues in the CDR3. Here the CDR3 DNA reads TGTGCCAGCAGCCATACCATCAAGGGGGCTGGTCGGAACACTGAAGCTTTCTTT. It encodes CASSHTIKGAGRNTEAFF.

The rearrangement uses TRBV27 and TRBJ2-5; TRBD2 aligns across 10 bases. Germline V lookup: CDR1 MNHEY, CDR2 SMNVEV (reference sequence). With V trimmed by 3 bases and J by 1 base, 2 bases remained unmatched. The CDR3 has 15 residues. The CDR3 is CASSFASGSQETQYF. The CDR3 bases are TGTGCCAGCAGTTTCGCTAGCGGGAGCCAAGAGACCCAGTACTTC.

The chain couples TRBV7-3 to TRBJ2-2, with D maybe TRBD1 (6 bases). This CDR3 contains 16 residues. V was trimmed by 6 bases and J by 1 base, leaving 15 bases between them. In germline, CDR1 is SGHTA, CDR2 FQGTGA. The CDR3 nucleotides read TGTGCCAGCAGGTTCCTCCGGGACAAGAACACCGGGGAGCTGTTTTTT. Protein sequence: CASRFLRDKNTGELFF. The full variable domain, rest sourced from reference TRBV7-3 and TRBJ2-2, is GAGVSQTPSNKVTEKGKYVELRCDPISGHTALYWYRQSLGQGPEFLIYFQGTGAADDSGLPNDRFFAVRPEGSVSTLKIQRTERGDSAVYLCASRFLRDKNTGELFFGEGSRLTVL.

The V gene is TRBV6-5, the J gene TRBJ2-5; TRBD2 might be the D (7 bases). Trimming took 0 bases from V and 3 from J, leaving 14 bases between them. Germline CDR1 reads MNHEY; CDR2 reads SVGAGI. The CDR3 runs 16 residues. The CDR3 spells CASSYSTGEGEETQYF. The CDR3 DNA sequence: TGTGCCAGCAGTTACTCGACGGGGGAGGGGGAAGAGACCCAGTACTTC.

By its share, this clone is medium-sized. This sample includes further DNA sequences coding for the same CDR3. In DNA, the CDR3 is TGTGCCAGCAGCCCGGGACAGTTAACCTCGGGTGAGCCCCAGCATTTT. The encoded protein is CASSPGQLTSGEPQHF. This chain joins TRBV9 and TRBJ1-5, with 7 bases fitting TRBD1. In germline, CDR1 is SGDLS, CDR2 YYNGEE. The V and J ends lost 4 bases and 8 bases, in that order; junction bases with no gene match: 15. The CDR3 length is 16 residues.

This clone has a handful of counts. The chain joins TRBV5-6 to TRBJ2-1; maybe TRBD1 (6 bases). Between the trimmed V and J ends, which lost 0 bases and 7 bases, there was a span of 11 bases. Germline CDR1 SGHDT, CDR2 YYEEEE. The CDR3 spans 14 residues. CDR3 sequence (DNA): TGTGCCAGCAGCTTGGCGTTACAGGGAAATGAGCAGTTCTTC. Protein: CASSLALQGNEQFF.

The gene calls are TRBV11-3 and TRBJ2-7, with D possibly being TRBD1 (10 bases). This CDR3 contains 19 residues. Trimming stripped 4 bases from V and 4 bases from J, with 29 bases between. Germline V CDR1 and CDR2: SGHNT, YENEEA. The CDR3 DNA follows: TGTGCCAGCAGCTATGACAGGGGGCAACTGCGGGAGGGCCTTTACGAGCAGTACTTC. Translation: CASSYDRGQLREGLYEQYF.

The rearrangement links TRBV18 to TRBJ1-2; D remains unclear. The CDR3 totals 18 residues. CDR1 KGHSH and CDR2 LQKENI come from the germline V gene. V lost 3 bases, J lost 6 bases, and 26 bases lay in between. The CDR3 nucleotides read TGTGCCAGCTCACCCCTAACTCGGGAGGCCTACCTATTTGATGGCTACACCTTC. It codes for CASSPLTREAYLFDGYTF.

This clone was observed a few times. This chain joins TRBV6-5 and TRBJ2-2; unclear D gene. The V and J ends lost 0 bases and 6 bases respectively, with 8 bases between them. Germline CDR1 reads MNHEY; CDR2 reads SVGAGI. The CDR3 length is 14 residues. CDR3 nucleotides: TGTGCCAGCAGTTACTCGACTGAATCCGGGGAGCTGTTTTTT. It translates to CASSYSTESGELFF.

V and J are TRBV9 and TRBJ2-5; D is ambiguous. Trimming shortened V by 4 bases and J by 4 bases, and 11 bases separated the two germline ends. Per germline, CDR1 SGDLS and CDR2 YYNGEE. The CDR3 contains 13 residues. CDR3 protein: CASSPPRTETQYF. In DNA form, the CDR3 reads TGTGCCAGCAGCCCGCCCCGGACAGAGACCCAGTACTTC.

J is TRBJ2-1 and V is TRBV6-5; 16 nucleotides agree with TRBD2. Trimming removed 2 bases from V and 7 bases from J; junction bases left unmatched: 2. There are 16 residues in the CDR3. CDR1 MNHEY and CDR2 SVGAGI come from the germline V gene. The CDR3 nucleotides are TGTGCCAGCAGTTACACGGGACTAGCGGGAGGGAATGAGCAGTTCTTC. It specifies CASSYTGLAGGNEQFF.